This T cell receptor (beta chain) was profiled in a study of beta chain features in type 1 diabetes. Study results and limitations: TCRB CDR3s from Type 1 diabetes patients were moderately but significantly shorter in all four CD4+ subsets.

The study reverse transcribed the entire isolated RNA, so it sequenced expressed TCRB transcripts. Clones were read by immunoSEQ multiplex PCR, and TCRdb kept only the in-frame ones, dropping some. The sample comprises roughly 260,000 clones, roughly 11% of which are singletons, and approximately 0.015% rests with the top ten. This clone was counted between two and nine times. Its antigen is unidentified. Material: naive CD4+ T cells from blood. This clonotype originated in a man between 25 and 39 years old with type 1 diabetes.

The CDR3: CASRSSGGTDTQYF. DNA of the CDR3: TGCGCCAGCAGAAGCAGCGGGGGGACAGATACGCAGTATTTT. The chain employs TRBV5-1 and TRBJ2-3; 9 nucleotides line up with TRBD2. With 5 bases clipped from V and 3 bases from J, the junction kept 4 bases outside the gene matches. CDR3 length equals 14 residues. The germline CDR1 and CDR2 sequences are SGHRS and YFSETQ.